The clone carrying this T cell receptor beta chain appeared a single time. The length of the CDR3 is 15 residues. Germline V gene lookup returns CDR1 MNHNS and CDR2 SASEGT. With 0 bases clipped from V and 6 bases from J, the junction kept 0 bases outside the gene matches. This specimen comes from a study of radiation and T cells in renal cell carcinoma. Time point noted: blood 4 weeks post-SBRT, at nephrectomy. Treatment indicated: 15 Gy SBRT to primary tumor, nephrectomy 4 weeks later. Assay: immunoSEQ multiplex PCR; the TCRdb copy retains only in-frame clones and omits some. The sample shows 140,000 or so clones, approximately 86% of them seen only once.

The V gene is TRBV6-1, the J gene TRBJ1-6; the match to TRBD1 covers 9 bases. The TCR originated in a woman between 45 and 60 years old with renal cell carcinoma. The specimen was blood, collected from a patient whose treatment included radiotherapy and nephrectomy. CDR3 bases: TGTGCCAGCAGTGAAGCGACAGGGGGTAATTCACCCCTCCACTTT. Translating it yields CASSEATGGNSPLHF.